These T cell receptor beta chains were read from a single sample in a study of response to subunit inactivated influenza vaccine. Each CDR3 protein gets one entry after TCRdb re-called the RT-PCR reads with MiXCR. Among more than 550,000 distinct CDR3 sequences listed, 10% to 15% were seen once. Sample: PBMCs from blood, taken on the day of vaccination. These receptors came from a man aged 45-65 years who received an inactivated influenza vaccine. Both conserved end residues are part of each CDR3. Each record gives: J gene, D gene, CDR3 length, clone size, V gene, CDR3 protein, CDR3 DNA. The D gene is left open where the match is weak. Not every row has a clone size; where given, it reads once, few, many or a size class.

J: TRBJ2-5; D: TRBD2; length: 15; size: -; V: TRBV2; CDR3: CASSEALGGGETQYF; DNA: TGTGCCAGCAGTGAAGCGCTTGGGGGGGGAGAGACCCAGTACTTC
J: TRBJ1-5; D: TRBD1; length: 15; size: -; V: TRBV18; CDR3: CASSPGTGEIQPQHF; DNA: TGTGCCAGCTCACCCGGGACAGGGGAAATTCAGCCCCAGCATTTT
J: TRBJ2-3; D: -; length: 13; size: -; V: TRBV7-9; CDR3: CASQIGLTDTQYF; DNA: TGTGCCTCCCAGATTGGATTAACAGATACGCAGTATTTT
J: TRBJ2-1; D: -; length: 15; size: many; V: TRBV11-1; CDR3: CASSTQPQVISEQFF; DNA: TGTGCCAGCAGCACACAACCCCAGGTCATTAGTGAGCAGTTCTTC
J: TRBJ1-2; D: TRBD1; length: 16; size: few; V: TRBV4-1; CDR3: CASSQDPQGAVYGYTF; DNA: TGCGCCAGCAGCCAAGATCCCCAGGGGGCCGTCTATGGCTACACCTTC
J: TRBJ2-2; D: -; length: 15; size: many; V: TRBV12-3/TRBV12-4; CDR3: CASSFVGQLTGELFF; DNA: TGTGCCAGCAGTTTTGTGGGACAACTCACCGGGGAGCTGTTTTTT
J: TRBJ1-1; D: -; length: 12; size: many; V: TRBV20-1; CDR3: CSARDRTDQAFF; DNA: TGCAGTGCTAGGGACCGGACAGACCAAGCTTTCTTT
J: TRBJ2-1; D: -; length: 13; size: many; V: TRBV12-3/TRBV12-4; CDR3: CASSFGRYNEQFF; DNA: TGTGCCAGCAGTTTTGGGAGGTACAATGAGCAGTTCTTC
J: TRBJ2-5; D: TRBD1; length: 14; size: few; V: TRBV19; CDR3: CASSMGRGKETQYF; DNA: TGTGCCAGTAGTATGGGCAGGGGGAAAGAGACCCAGTACTTC
J: TRBJ1-2; D: -; length: 18; size: many; V: TRBV4-1; CDR3: CASSQDMSVQGSLYGYTF; DNA: TGCGCCAGCAGCCAAGATATGTCCGTGCAGGGATCCCTCTATGGCTACACCTTC
J: TRBJ2-6; D: -; length: 14; size: -; V: TRBV29-1; CDR3: CSVAQSSGANVLTF; DNA: TGCAGCGTCGCCCAGAGCTCTGGGGCCAACGTCCTGACTTTC
J: TRBJ2-2; D: -; length: 17; size: -; V: TRBV6-1; CDR3: CACSVSQGYANTGELFF; DNA: TGTGCCTGCTCTGTGTCCCAGGGCTACGCGAACACCGGGGAGCTGTTTTTT
J: TRBJ2-1; D: TRBD2; length: 16; size: few; V: TRBV5-1; CDR3: CASSLAGGVQWNEQFF; DNA: TGCGCCAGCAGCCTAGCGGGAGGGGTACAGTGGAATGAGCAGTTCTTC
J: TRBJ1-1; D: -; length: 15; size: -; V: TRBV5-1; CDR3: CASSGAGPQNTEAFF; DNA: TGCGCCAGCAGCGGGGCGGGACCGCAGAACACTGAAGCTTTCTTT
J: TRBJ2-7; D: TRBD1; length: 14; size: few; V: TRBV7-9; CDR3: CASSVGPQGAEQYF; DNA: TGTGCCAGCAGCGTCGGCCCACAGGGGGCCGAGCAGTACTTC
J: TRBJ2-7; D: -; length: 14; size: -; V: TRBV28; CDR3: CASSWGVYPYEQYF; DNA: TGTGCCAGCAGTTGGGGCGTTTATCCCTACGAGCAGTACTTC
J: TRBJ2-7; D: TRBD1; length: 16; size: few; V: TRBV14; CDR3: CASSQGQGFGLYEQYF; DNA: TGTGCCAGCAGCCAGGGACAGGGTTTTGGGTTGTACGAGCAGTACTTC
J: TRBJ2-7; D: -; length: 14; size: -; V: TRBV29-1; CDR3: CSVSRDARTYEQYF; DNA: TGCAGCGTGTCCCGGGACGCCCGCACCTACGAGCAGTACTTC
J: TRBJ1-4; D: -; length: 15; size: -; V: TRBV4-3; CDR3: CASSQVPTTNEKLFF; DNA: TGCGCCAGCAGCCAAGTTCCGACAACTAATGAAAAACTGTTTTTT
J: TRBJ2-2; D: -; length: 15; size: -; V: TRBV7-9; CDR3: CASSPGTPPFGELFF; DNA: TGTGCCAGCAGCCCCGGGACTCCCCCATTCGGGGAGCTGTTTTTT
J: TRBJ2-1; D: -; length: 16; size: -; V: TRBV4-1; CDR3: CASSQATSLVFDEQFF; DNA: TGCGCCAGCAGCCAAGCCACCTCACTAGTTTTTGATGAGCAGTTCTTC
J: TRBJ2-1; D: TRBD2; length: 17; size: few; V: TRBV9; CDR3: CASSVAGGRIGYNEQFF; DNA: TGTGCCAGCAGCGTAGCGGGGGGGCGAATCGGTTACAATGAGCAGTTCTTC
J: TRBJ1-6; D: -; length: 13; size: many; V: TRBV28; CDR3: CASRGDYNSPLHF; DNA: TGTGCCAGCAGAGGGGACTACAATTCACCCCTCCACTTT
J: TRBJ2-6; D: TRBD1; length: 20; size: few; V: TRBV28; CDR3: CASSLRTGGAGSFGANVLTF; DNA: TGTGCCAGCAGTTTACGGACAGGGGGCGCCGGTTCATTTGGGGCCAACGTCCTGACTTTC
J: TRBJ2-5; D: -; length: 12; size: -; V: TRBV29-1; CDR3: CSVKDSQETQYF; DNA: TGCAGCGTTAAGGACAGTCAAGAGACCCAGTACTTC
J: TRBJ2-3; D: -; length: 14; size: few; V: TRBV4-3; CDR3: CASSQDGQGPAQYF; DNA: TGCGCCAGCAGCCAAGATGGGCAGGGGCCGGCGCAGTATTTT
J: TRBJ1-2; D: -; length: 14; size: -; V: TRBV10-3; CDR3: CAIRRAGLEHGYTF; DNA: TGTGCCATCAGGCGGGCGGGCTTGGAACATGGCTACACCTTC
J: TRBJ2-7; D: -; length: 13; size: few; V: TRBV20-1; CDR3: CSARFNMGAEQYF; DNA: TGCAGTGCTAGATTTAATATGGGGGCCGAGCAGTACTTC
J: TRBJ2-4; D: TRBD2; length: 14; size: many; V: TRBV11-2; CDR3: CASSLERGTNIQYF; DNA: TGTGCCAGCAGCTTAGAGCGGGGGACGAACATTCAGTACTTC
J: TRBJ2-5; D: -; length: 14; size: few; V: TRBV4-2; CDR3: CASSQYASRETQYF; DNA: TGTGCCAGCAGCCAATATGCCTCGAGAGAGACCCAGTACTTC
J: TRBJ2-7; D: -; length: 14; size: -; V: TRBV10-3; CDR3: CAISESEGSYEQYF; DNA: TGTGCCATCAGTGAGTCGGAAGGTTCTTACGAGCAGTACTTC
J: TRBJ2-7; D: -; length: 13; size: few; V: TRBV12-3/TRBV12-4; CDR3: CASSFTSTYEQYF; DNA: TGTGCCAGCAGTTTCACAAGTACCTACGAGCAGTACTTC
J: TRBJ2-3; D: -; length: 17; size: -; V: TRBV27; CDR3: CASSLSFRLPSTDTQYF; DNA: TGTGCCAGCAGTTTATCGTTTCGACTACCTAGCACAGATACGCAGTATTTT
J: TRBJ2-7; D: -; length: 12; size: many; V: TRBV7-2; CDR3: CASSPSGRGQYF; DNA: TGTGCCAGCAGCCCCTCAGGACGGGGGCAGTACTTC
J: TRBJ2-2; D: TRBD1; length: 15; size: many; V: TRBV5-1; CDR3: CASSLGQGAPGELFF; DNA: TGCGCCAGCAGCTTGGGACAGGGGGCGCCCGGGGAGCTGTTTTTT
J: TRBJ2-7; D: -; length: 13; size: few; V: TRBV6-5; CDR3: CASSYARPYEQYF; DNA: TGTGCCAGCAGTTACGCCAGACCCTACGAGCAGTACTTC
J: TRBJ2-5; D: TRBD2; length: 15; size: -; V: TRBV7-9; CDR3: CASSFRLAGGETQYF; DNA: TGTGCCAGCAGCTTCCGTCTAGCGGGAGGAGAGACCCAGTACTTC
J: TRBJ1-1; D: -; length: 13; size: -; V: TRBV10-3; CDR3: CAARGEVNTEAFF; DNA: TGTGCCGCCCGGGGGGAGGTTAACACTGAAGCTTTCTTT
J: TRBJ2-2; D: -; length: 17; size: -; V: TRBV30; CDR3: CAWRAWGLPANTGELFF; DNA: TGTGCCTGGAGAGCATGGGGCCTACCGGCGAACACCGGGGAGCTGTTTTTT
J: TRBJ2-1; D: TRBD2; length: 15; size: many; V: TRBV12-3/TRBV12-4; CDR3: CASRRLAGGNNEQFF; DNA: TGTGCCAGCAGACGTCTAGCGGGGGGTAACAATGAGCAGTTCTTC
J: TRBJ2-2; D: -; length: 16; size: -; V: TRBV7-2; CDR3: CASSRMLLANTGELFF; DNA: TGTGCCAGCAGCCGTATGCTACTAGCGAACACCGGGGAGCTGTTTTTT
J: TRBJ2-7; D: TRBD2; length: 16; size: few; V: TRBV28; CDR3: CASSLGGVARTYEQYF; DNA: TGTGCCAGCAGTTTAGGGGGGGTGGCAAGAACCTACGAGCAGTACTTC